This TCR beta chain comes out of a study of molecular identifiers for immune sequencing clone quantification. Study-level findings and limits: Identical TCR molecules that share a barcode could lead to an underestimation of highly expanded clone sizes. Clones exceeding 20 RNA copies carried over 97% of effector molecules but under 1% of naive-cell molecules.

Using its own MiXCR run on the PCR reads, TCRdb lists one record per CDR3 protein. The top ten clones hold over 0.6% of a sample with about 510,000 distinct CDR3 sequences, around 23% of them seen once. This clonotype was observed at least ten times. Its antigen is currently unknown. Using 10%, 30% or 50% RNA, naive CD8 libraries were derived from roughly 18,000 to 920,000 sorted cells. This CDR3 has 15 amino acids. V was cut by 0 bases and J by 7 bases, with 16 bases left in between. In germline, CDR1 is SGHRS, CDR2 YFSETQ. Sequencing was carried out using naive CD8+ T cells from blood, with Jurkat cell RNA spiked in. Subset in this sample: FACS-sorted CD8+CD4-CCR7+CD45RA+ naive T cells. This TCR came from a human donor in good health. Some libraries in this study had Jurkat cell RNA spiked in. V gene TRBV5-1 combines with J gene TRBJ1-1, with TRBD1 as a possible D gene (5 bases). This CDR3 reads CASSLAGTSYVEAFF. The DNA for the CDR3 is TGCGCCAGCAGCTTGGCCGGGACTTCATATGTTGAAGCTTTCTTT.